The clone carrying this T cell receptor (beta chain) showed up many times. This sample is drawn from a study of T cells in Graves' hyperthyroidism and ophthalmopathy. Germline assignment: CDR1 DFQATT and CDR2 SNEGSKA (reference sequence). This CDR3 spans 13 amino acids. V was trimmed by 5 bases and J by 2 bases, leaving 12 bases between them. Amplification targeted TCR beta CDR3 regions from RNA transcripts. Primed by the HTBI set, a first-round RT-PCR was run on the TCR CDR3. A single record per CDR3 protein comes from TCRdb applying MiXCR to the multiplex PCR reads. The profile shows some 500,000 distinct CDR3 sequences, roughly a quarter of them singletons.

The chain links TRBV20-1 to TRBJ1-1; D is unresolved. Sequenced sample: blood. This TCR was recovered from a woman between 25 and 40 years old with Graves' ophthalmopathy. Here the CDR3 DNA reads TGCAGTGCTTTACGCCAGATTAACACTGAAGCTTTCTTT. Amino acid sequence: CSALRQINTEAFF.